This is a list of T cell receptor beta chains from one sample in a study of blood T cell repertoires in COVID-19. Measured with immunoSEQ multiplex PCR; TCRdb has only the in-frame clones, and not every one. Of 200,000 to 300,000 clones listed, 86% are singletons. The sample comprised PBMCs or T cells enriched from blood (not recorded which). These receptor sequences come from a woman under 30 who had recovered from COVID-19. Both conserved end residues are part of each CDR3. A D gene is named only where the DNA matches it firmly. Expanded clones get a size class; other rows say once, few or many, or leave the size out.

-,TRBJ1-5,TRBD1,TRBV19,CASSLGQAVDSNQPQHF,TGTGCCAGTAGTCTGGGACAGGCTGTCGATAGCAATCAGCCCCAGCATTTT
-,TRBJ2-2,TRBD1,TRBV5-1,CASHTGDTGELFF,TGCGCCAGCCATACAGGGGACACCGGGGAGCTGTTTTTT
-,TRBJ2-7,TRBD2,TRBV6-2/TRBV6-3,CASSLVTSGHSYEQYF,TGTGCCAGCAGTTTAGTGACTAGCGGGCACTCCTACGAGCAGTACTTC
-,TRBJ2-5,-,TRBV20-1,CSASGQGGETQYF,TGCAGTGCTAGTGGTCAGGGGGGAGAGACCCAGTACTTC
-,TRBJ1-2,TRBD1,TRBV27,CASSPWTGFNYGYTF,TGTGCCAGCAGTCCCTGGACAGGGTTTAACTATGGCTACACCTTC
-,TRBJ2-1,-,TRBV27,CASSSHNEQFF,TGTGCCAGCAGCTCTCACAATGAGCAGTTCTTC
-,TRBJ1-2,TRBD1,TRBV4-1,CASSQDLSLMDRVLYGYTF,TGCGCCAGCAGCCAAGATCTGTCCCTAATGGACAGGGTCTTGTATGGCTACACCTTC
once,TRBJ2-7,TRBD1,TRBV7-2,CASSGDRLSYEQYF,TGTGCCAGCAGCGGGGACAGGCTCTCCTACGAGCAGTACTTC
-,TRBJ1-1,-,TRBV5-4,CASSLAVAVGANTEAFF,TGTGCCAGCAGCTTGGCCGTGGCCGTGGGGGCGAACACTGAAGCTTTCTTT
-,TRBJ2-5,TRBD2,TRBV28,CASSLPERELYQETQYF,TGTGCCAGCAGTTTACCCGAGCGGGAGTTGTACCAAGAGACCCAGTACTTC
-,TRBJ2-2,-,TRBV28,CASRTGTSASGELFF,TGTGCCAGCAGGACCGGGACTTCGGCCTCCGGGGAGCTGTTTTTT
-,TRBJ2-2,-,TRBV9,CASSVRSGELFF,TGTGCCAGCAGCGTGCGGAGCGGGGAGCTGTTTTTT
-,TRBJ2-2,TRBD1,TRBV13,CASSSRGTGSTGELFF,TGTGCCAGCAGCTCCCGGGGGACAGGGTCCACCGGGGAGCTGTTTTTT
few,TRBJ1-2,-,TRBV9,CASSGEVGGYTF,TGTGCCAGCAGCGGCGAGGTTGGTGGCTACACCTTC
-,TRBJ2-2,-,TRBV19,CASSIPVGGELFF,TGTGCCAGTAGTATCCCGGTTGGCGGGGAGCTGTTTTTT
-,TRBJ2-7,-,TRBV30,CAWSPRGSYEQYF,TGTGCCTGGAGTCCCAGGGGCTCGTACGAGCAGTACTTC
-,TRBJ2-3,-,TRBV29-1,CSVEDLVQGTDTQYF,TGCAGCGTTGAAGATCTGGTCCAGGGCACAGATACGCAGTATTTT
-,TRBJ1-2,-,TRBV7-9,CASSDGETAIEHYGYTF,TGTGCCAGCAGCGACGGAGAGACAGCGATTGAACACTATGGCTACACCTTC
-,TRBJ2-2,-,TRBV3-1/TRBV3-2,CASSPQGPPTGELFF,TGTGCCAGCAGCCCCCAGGGGCCCCCCACCGGGGAGCTGTTTTTT
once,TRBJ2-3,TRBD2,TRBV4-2,CASRDQGLADTDTQYF,TGTGCCAGCAGGGACCAGGGACTAGCGGACACAGATACGCAGTATTTT
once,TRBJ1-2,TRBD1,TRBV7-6,CASSLSDRGANYGYTF,TGTGCCAGCAGCTTATCGGACAGGGGAGCTAACTATGGCTACACCTTC
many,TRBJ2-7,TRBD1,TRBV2,CAVETGPYNEQYF,TGTGCGGTCGAGACAGGGCCCTACAACGAGCAGTACTTC
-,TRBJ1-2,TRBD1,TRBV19,CASSIETGQTYGYTF,TGTGCCAGTAGTATAGAGACGGGACAGACCTATGGCTACACCTTC
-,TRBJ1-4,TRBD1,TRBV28,CASSLIRGQPEDKLFF,TGTGCCAGCAGTTTAATTCGGGGACAGCCGGAGGACAAACTGTTTTTT
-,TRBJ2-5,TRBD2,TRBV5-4,CASSLVLAGEGETQYF,TGTGCCAGCAGCCTAGTACTAGCGGGAGAAGGAGAGACCCAGTACTTC
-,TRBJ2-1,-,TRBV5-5,CASSSLEGGNEQFF,TGTGCCAGCAGCTCTCTCGAGGGTGGGAATGAGCAGTTCTTC
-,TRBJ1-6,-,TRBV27,CASSLRDSPLHF,TGTGCCAGCAGTCTCCGCGATTCACCCCTCCACTTT
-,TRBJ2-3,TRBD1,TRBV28,CASSLDRVGADTQYF,TGTGCCAGCAGTTTAGACAGGGTAGGCGCAGATACGCAGTATTTT
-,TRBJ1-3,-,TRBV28,CASSFRISGNTIYF,TGTGCCAGCAGTTTTCGTATTTCTGGAAACACCATATATTTT
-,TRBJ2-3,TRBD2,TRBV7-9,CASSLGTPSGYEDTQYF,TGTGCCAGCAGCTTAGGTACCCCTAGCGGGTATGAGGATACGCAGTATTTT
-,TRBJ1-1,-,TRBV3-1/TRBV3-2,CASGRGAGTGAFF,TGTGCCAGCGGGCGGGGTGCCGGGACCGGAGCTTTCTTT
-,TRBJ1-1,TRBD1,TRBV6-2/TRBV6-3,CASSLTGDVTEAFF,TGTGCCAGCAGTTTAACAGGGGATGTCACTGAAGCTTTCTTT
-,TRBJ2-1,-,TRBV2,CASSDIGLARNNEQFF,TGTGCCAGCAGTGATATAGGGCTAGCCAGGAACAATGAGCAGTTCTTC
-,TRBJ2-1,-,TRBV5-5,CASSLQGSYNEQFF,TGTGCCAGCAGCTTACAGGGTTCCTACAATGAGCAGTTCTTC
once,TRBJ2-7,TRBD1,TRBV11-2,CASSLDGTGGTYEQYF,TGTGCCAGCAGCTTAGATGGGACAGGCGGAACCTACGAGCAGTACTTC
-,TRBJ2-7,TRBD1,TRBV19,CASSTRQGGYEQYF,TGTGCCAGTAGTACCCGACAGGGTGGCTACGAGCAGTACTTC
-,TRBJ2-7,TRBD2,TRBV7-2,CASSLIGRTSGGYEQYF,TGTGCCAGCAGCTTGATAGGAAGGACTAGCGGGGGTTACGAGCAGTACTTC
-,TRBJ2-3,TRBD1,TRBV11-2,CASSFRTGLTDTQYF,TGTGCCAGCAGCTTCCGGACAGGCCTTACAGATACGCAGTATTTT
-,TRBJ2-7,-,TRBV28,CATHDSYYEQYF,TGTGCCACCCACGACAGTTACTACGAGCAGTACTTC
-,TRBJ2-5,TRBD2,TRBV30,CAWSVLAGVQETQYF,TGTGCCTGGAGTGTCCTAGCGGGAGTCCAAGAGACCCAGTACTTC
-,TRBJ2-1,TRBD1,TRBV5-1,CASSSTLYRGGEQFF,TGCGCCAGCAGCTCGACACTATACAGGGGCGGAGAGCAGTTCTTC